The sequence of this T cell receptor (beta chain) was determined in a study of blood T cells in healthy people across ages. Study-level results: Versus aged donors, long-lived donors had higher diversity and more naive CD4+ cells. Researchers judged that diversity estimates from one million T cells fell short of true values.

PCR was performed a second time for about 6 to 12 cycles using a sample-barcoded 5' primer and a J-beta primer mix. TCRdb used MiXCR to reprocess the 5' RACE reads, holding one entry per CDR3 protein. This table has 850,000 or so distinct CDR3 sequences, 29% appearing once. On this clonotype itself: Its antigen is currently unknown.

V lost 1 base and J 2 bases, leaving 21 bases between the germline ends. Per germline, CDR1 DFQATT and CDR2 SNEGSKA (reference sequence). The CDR3 is 18 amino acids. Total RNA, at least 5.5 micrograms per sample, was extracted from PBMCs. The sample consisted of blood. J is TRBJ1-5 and V is TRBV20-1, with a weak D call TRBD1 (5 bases). The TCR originated in a woman aged 80 or older in good health. CDR3 amino acids: CSARAEGDGGVGNQPQHF. The CDR3 DNA reads as TGCAGTGCTAGAGCGGAAGGGGACGGGGGAGTGGGCAATCAGCCCCAGCATTTT.